The rows below give T cell receptor beta chains drawn from one sample of a study of control samples from healthy donors and cancer patients. Generated by immunoSEQ multiplex PCR, the TCRdb table keeps only in-frame clones and is missing some. The sample consists of tens of thousands of clones, about 80% of them appearing once. The sequenced sample consisted of blood. These receptors all stem from a man aged 70-80 years in good health. Each CDR3 is given with its conserved first and last residue. Fields, in order: V gene, D gene, J gene, clone size, CDR3 DNA, CDR3 protein. The D gene is left open where the match is weak. Only some rows state a clone size, as once, few, many or a class for expanded clones.

TRBV11-2	.	TRBJ1-2	medium-sized	TGTGCCAGCAGGTCAGTGAGGTCGAACTATGGCTACACCTTC	CASRSVRSNYGYTF
TRBV5-4	.	TRBJ2-7	.	TGTGCCAGCAGCACCCAGACAGCCGACGAGCAGTACTTC	CASSTQTADEQYF
TRBV7-2	TRBD2	TRBJ2-7	once	TGTGCCAGCAGCCCGCAAGGACTAGCGGGGGGAGGGGAGCAGTACTTC	CASSPQGLAGGGEQYF
TRBV2	.	TRBJ1-1	.	TGTGCCAGCAGTGTCCGGCAGCAGAACACTGAAGCTTTCTTT	CASSVRQQNTEAFF
TRBV19	.	TRBJ1-4	.	TGTGCCAGTGCCCCAGCCGTAACCGGAGAAAAACTGTTTTTT	CASAPAVTGEKLFF
TRBV7-8	.	TRBJ1-2	.	TGTGCCAGCAGCCCGACAGTCTACTATGGCTACACCTTC	CASSPTVYYGYTF
TRBV19	TRBD2	TRBJ2-3	few	TGTGCCAGTAGTATATCCTTGCTGGGGGGGGATACGCAGTATTTT	CASSISLLGGDTQYF
TRBV2	.	TRBJ2-7	.	TGTGCCAGCAGTGGAGACAGGCCCTACGAGCAGTACTTC	CASSGDRPYEQYF
TRBV2	.	TRBJ1-1	medium-sized	TGTGCCAGCAGTGAACAGGGGAACACTGAAGCTTTCTTT	CASSEQGNTEAFF
TRBV2	.	TRBJ1-2	few	TGTGCCAGCAGGGGCAGCAAGCGTGGCTACACCTTC	CASRGSKRGYTF
TRBV12-3/TRBV12-4	.	TRBJ1-2	once	TGTGCCAGCAGTTCTTCAGCGAACTATGGCTACACCTTC	CASSSSANYGYTF
TRBV5-1	.	TRBJ1-2	few	TGCGCCAGCAGCTCAGGGACTACACCAACTATGGACACCTTC	CASSSGTTPTMDTF
TRBV10-3	TRBD2	TRBJ2-3	.	TGTGCCATCAGTGAGTCGCTAGCGGGGCGGGATACGCAGTATTTT	CAISESLAGRDTQYF
TRBV2	.	TRBJ2-2	.	TGTGCCAGCAGACCGGGACGGTCGAACACCGGGGAGCTGTTTTTT	CASRPGRSNTGELFF
TRBV5-4	TRBD2	TRBJ2-5	.	TGTGCCAGCACTATGGCTGGACTAGATGTGGACCAGTACTTC	CASTMAGLDVDQYF
TRBV7-9	TRBD1	TRBJ2-1	.	TGTGCCAGCAGCACGAGGACAGGGCATGAGCAGTTCTTC	CASSTRTGHEQFF
TRBV7-9	.	TRBJ2-2	.	TGTGCCAGCAGCTTACTCCGGGGGACCGGGGAGCTGTTTTTT	CASSLLRGTGELFF
TRBV3-1/TRBV3-2	TRBD2	TRBJ2-5	few	TGTGCCAGCAGCCGTCGAACTAGCGGGAGGGGGGAGACCCAGTACTTC	CASSRRTSGRGETQYF
TRBV5-1	.	TRBJ1-2	few	TGCGCCAGCAGCGTCGAGGGTGGGGGCTATGGCTACACCTTC	CASSVEGGGYGYTF
TRBV4-2	TRBD2	TRBJ2-7	.	TGTGCCAGCAGCCTGGGGGCTAGCGGGGGGGTAGAGCAGTACTTC	CASSLGASGGVEQYF
TRBV2	.	TRBJ2-2	.	TGTGCCAGCAGTGACCCCGCTCGACGTAGTGGAGCCGGGGAGCTGTTTTTT	CASSDPARRSGAGELFF
TRBV6-5	.	TRBJ1-5	.	TGTGCCAGCAGTTACTCGATTCCGTGGCTGGGTCAGCCCCAGCATTTT	CASSYSIPWLGQPQHF
TRBV7-9	.	TRBJ2-3	.	TGTGCCTGCAGGGGGGCAGATACGCAGTATTTT	CACRGADTQYF
TRBV28	.	TRBJ1-3	.	TGTGCCAGCAATCGACCAGACGGAAACACCATATATTTT	CASNRPDGNTIYF
TRBV3-1/TRBV3-2	.	TRBJ2-7	.	TGTGCCAGCAGCCACGGGACAAGCTACGAGCAGTACTTC	CASSHGTSYEQYF
TRBV11-3	.	TRBJ1-4	.	TGTGCCAGCAGCTTAGGGGTCAGTCCAACTAATGAAAAACTGTTTTTT	CASSLGVSPTNEKLFF
TRBV28	.	TRBJ1-2	.	TGTGCCAGCAGTGGACCCGGGTACGTCACTAACTATGGCTACACCTTC	CASSGPGYVTNYGYTF
TRBV7-8	.	TRBJ2-7	.	TGTGCCAGCAGCTTAACGACCTACGAGCAGTACTTC	CASSLTTYEQYF
TRBV6-5	.	TRBJ2-3	.	TGTGCCAGCTGGCTTCTGGGCACAGATACGCAGTATTTT	CASWLLGTDTQYF
TRBV2	.	TRBJ2-3	.	TGTGCCAGCAGCCCGGGAAGCCCTTTCACAGATACGCAGTATTTT	CASSPGSPFTDTQYF
TRBV9	TRBD2	TRBJ2-1	.	TGTGCCAGCAGCCCATCTCCCGGCGGGAGGGCCGGGAATGAGCAGTTCTTC	CASSPSPGGRAGNEQFF
TRBV18	TRBD1	TRBJ1-1	few	TGTGCCAGCTCAGCGGGACAGGGGAACACTGAAGCTTTCTTT	CASSAGQGNTEAFF
TRBV24-1	.	TRBJ2-2	.	TGTGCCACCAGTGATCGGACGGGGCACCGGAACACCGGGGAGCTGTTTTTT	CATSDRTGHRNTGELFF
TRBV5-1	TRBD1	TRBJ2-3	.	TGCGCCAGCAGCCGGGACAGGGGAGGACGGACAGATACGCAGTATTTT	CASSRDRGGRTDTQYF
TRBV4-1	TRBD1	TRBJ1-1	.	TGCGCCAGCAGCCAAACGACAGGGATGGGTGAAGCTTTCTTT	CASSQTTGMGEAFF
TRBV2	.	TRBJ1-3	.	TGTGCCAGCAGTGAAGCGTTCAGGGCCACCATATATTTT	CASSEAFRATIYF
TRBV28	.	TRBJ1-1	.	TGTGCCAGCACCGGGGGGGCCCTATTGAACACTGAAGCTTTCTTT	CASTGGALLNTEAFF
TRBV30	TRBD1	TRBJ2-2	few	TGTGCCTGGCACCGGGACAGGGGTAAGGCCGGGGAGCTGTTTTTT	CAWHRDRGKAGELFF
TRBV21-1	.	TRBJ2-2	.	TGTGCCAGCAGCCCAGACAGACAGGGGGCTAACACCGGGGAGCTGTTTTTT	CASSPDRQGANTGELFF
TRBV5-4	TRBD1	TRBJ2-4	few	TGTGCCAGCAGCGCCCCGGGACAGGCTGCGACTAAATCAGGAAACATTCAGTACTTC	CASSAPGQAATKSGNIQYF
TRBV29-1	TRBD1	TRBJ1-2	.	TGCAGCGTGGTGGCAGGGGGTAACTATGGCTACACCTTC	CSVVAGGNYGYTF
TRBV5-6	.	TRBJ1-2	few	TGTGCCAGCAGCTTGGGGCACTGGGGGTCCGGCTACACCTTC	CASSLGHWGSGYTF
TRBV9	.	TRBJ1-1	.	TGTGCCAGCAGGGGCCTGGTAGGTGAAGCTTTCTTT	CASRGLVGEAFF
TRBV5-4	TRBD1	TRBJ2-1	.	TGTGCCAGCAGCCGACAGGGGGCGCGGGTAAATGAGCAGTTCTTC	CASSRQGARVNEQFF
TRBV29-1	TRBD1	TRBJ2-3	.	TGCAGCGCAGGGGGTGGTCGGACAGATACGCAGTATTTT	CSAGGGRTDTQYF
TRBV19	.	TRBJ1-1	.	TGTGCCAGTAGCCGGACAGAGACGAACACTGAAGCTTTCTTT	CASSRTETNTEAFF
TRBV6-2/TRBV6-3	TRBD1	TRBJ2-3	.	TGTGCCAGCAGTTACCGGGGACAGGGGGCAAATACGCAGTATTTT	CASSYRGQGANTQYF
TRBV5-1	.	TRBJ2-3	.	TGCGCCAGCCGTTCTGACGGGAATGGGGCAGATACGCAGTATTTT	CASRSDGNGADTQYF